This TCR beta chain stems from a study of blood T cells in healthy people across ages. Together with a sample-barcoded 5' primer, a J-beta primer mix was included in a second PCR lasting about 6 to 12 cycles. MiXCR, applied by TCRdb to the 5' RACE reads, yields one record per CDR3 protein. The table shows 650,000 to 1,000,000 distinct CDR3 sequences, with 35% to 40% occurring only once. This clonotype was found a few times. Sequencing was performed on blood. This clonotype was sampled from a man aged 18 to 30 in good health.

The CDR3 nucleotides are TGTGCCATCAGTCCTAGCGGGGGCGCTTCCCACAATGAGCAGTTCTTC. This sequence encodes CAISPSGGASHNEQFF. The V and J genes are TRBV10-3 and TRBJ2-1; TRBD2 aligns across 10 bases. Germline lookup yields CDR1 ENHRY and CDR2 SYGVKD. The trim removed 5 bases at V and 5 bases at J, leaving 9 bases unmatched. The length of the CDR3 is 16 residues.